At least ten counts were recorded for the clone carrying this T cell receptor beta chain. As yet, its antigen is unknown. Arm-PCR with iRepertoire HTBI primers amplified the CDR3 regions for these TCR beta libraries. TCRdb fed the multiplex PCR reads into MiXCR, producing one record per CDR3 protein. This sample yields 530,000 or so distinct CDR3 sequences, of which about 16% are seen a single time; around 12% belongs to the top ten. This sample is part of a study of regulatory T cells in long-lasting Graves disease. Study in general: Antithyroid drugs had been taken by newly diagnosed Graves' patients for under 3 months.

Study outcomes and limitations: In persistent patients, shared public clonotypes (about 2,800) outnumbered those in new patients (approximately 940).

The CDR3 totals 13 residues. The germline V gene encodes CDR1 SGDLS and CDR2 YYNGEE. Trimming cost V 2 bases and J 2 bases; bases outside gene matches: 1. Regarding time point: newly diagnosed GD, antithyroid drugs for less than 3 months. Following extraction of RNA from PBMCs, that RNA was used to make the TCR library. American Thyroid Association guidelines defined how Graves' disease was diagnosed. These records were also assigned to another study, of T cells in Graves' hyperthyroidism and ophthalmopathy.

This TCR derives from a man between 18 and 35 years old with Graves disease. The sequences come from peripheral blood mononuclear cells (PBMCs), collected at new diagnosis, from a patient treated with antithyroid drugs. This rearrangement joins TRBV9 to TRBJ2-7, with TRBD2 matching over 7 bases. CDR3 loop: CASSVGGTYEQYF. The CDR3 coding sequence is TGTGCCAGCAGCGTGGGGGGGACCTACGAGCAGTACTTC. Full variable domain (remainder filled in from reference TRBV9 and TRBJ2-7): DSGVTQTPKHLITATGQRVTLRCSPRSGDLSVYWYQQSLDQGLQFLIQYYNGEERAKGNILERFSAQQFPDLHSELNLSSLELGDSALYFCASSVGGTYEQYFGPGTRLTVT.